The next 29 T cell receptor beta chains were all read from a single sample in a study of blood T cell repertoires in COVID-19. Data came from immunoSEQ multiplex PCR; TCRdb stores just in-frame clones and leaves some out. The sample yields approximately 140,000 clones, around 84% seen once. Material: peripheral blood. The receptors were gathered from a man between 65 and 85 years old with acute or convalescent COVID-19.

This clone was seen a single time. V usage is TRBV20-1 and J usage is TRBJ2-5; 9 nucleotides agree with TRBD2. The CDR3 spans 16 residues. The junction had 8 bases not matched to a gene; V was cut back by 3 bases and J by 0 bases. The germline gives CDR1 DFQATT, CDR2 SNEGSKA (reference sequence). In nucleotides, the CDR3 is TGCAGTGCTAGTTCGGGGAGCGGGGGGTACCAAGAGACCCAGTACTTC. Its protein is CSASSGSGGYQETQYF.

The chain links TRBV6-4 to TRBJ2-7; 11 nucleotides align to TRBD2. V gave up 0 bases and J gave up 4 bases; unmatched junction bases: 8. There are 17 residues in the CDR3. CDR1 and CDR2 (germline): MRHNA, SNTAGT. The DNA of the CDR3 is TGTGCCAGCAGTGACTCCCGACTAGCGGGAACAGCATACGAGCAGTACTTC. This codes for CASSDSRLAGTAYEQYF.

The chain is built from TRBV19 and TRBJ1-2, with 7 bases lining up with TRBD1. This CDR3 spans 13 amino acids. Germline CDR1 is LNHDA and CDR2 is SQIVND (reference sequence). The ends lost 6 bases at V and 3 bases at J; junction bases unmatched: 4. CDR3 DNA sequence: TGTGCCAGTAGCCGACAGGGAGACTATGGCTACACCTTC. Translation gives CASSRQGDYGYTF.

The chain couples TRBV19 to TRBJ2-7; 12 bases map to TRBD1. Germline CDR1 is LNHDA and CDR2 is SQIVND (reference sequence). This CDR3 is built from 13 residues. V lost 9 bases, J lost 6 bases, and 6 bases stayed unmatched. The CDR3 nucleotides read TGTGCCAGCCGGGACAGGGGGCGAGGCGAGCAGTACTTC. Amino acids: CASRDRGRGEQYF.

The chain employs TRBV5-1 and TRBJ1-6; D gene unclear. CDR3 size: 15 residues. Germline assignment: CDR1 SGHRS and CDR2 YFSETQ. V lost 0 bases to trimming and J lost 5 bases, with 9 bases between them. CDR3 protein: CASSLDSLNNSPLHF. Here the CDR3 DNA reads TGCGCCAGCAGCTTGGACAGTCTTAATAATTCACCCCTCCACTTT.

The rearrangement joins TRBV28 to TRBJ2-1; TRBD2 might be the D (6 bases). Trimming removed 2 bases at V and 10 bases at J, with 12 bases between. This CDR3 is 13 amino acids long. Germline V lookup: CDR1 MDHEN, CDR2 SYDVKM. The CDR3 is CASSLPGRGEQFF. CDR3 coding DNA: TGTGCCAGCAGTTTACCGGGCCGGGGGGAGCAGTTCTTC.

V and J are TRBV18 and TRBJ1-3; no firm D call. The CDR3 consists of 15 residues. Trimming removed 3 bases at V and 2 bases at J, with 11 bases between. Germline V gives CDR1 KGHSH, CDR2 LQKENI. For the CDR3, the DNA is TGTGCCAGCTCACCTGGGCCAGGCACTGGAAACACCATATATTTT. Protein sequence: CASSPGPGTGNTIYF.

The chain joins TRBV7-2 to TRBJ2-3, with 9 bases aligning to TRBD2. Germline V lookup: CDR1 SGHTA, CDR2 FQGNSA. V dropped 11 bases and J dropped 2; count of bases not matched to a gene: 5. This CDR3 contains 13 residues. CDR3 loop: CAAGGLATDTQYF. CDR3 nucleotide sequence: TGTGCCGCGGGGGGGCTCGCCACAGATACGCAGTATTTT. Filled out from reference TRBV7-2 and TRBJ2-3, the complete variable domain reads GAGVSQSPSNKVTEKGKDVELRCDPISGHTALYWYRQSLGQGLEFLIYFQGNSAPDKSGLPSDRFSAERTGGSVSTLTIQRTQQEDSAVYLCAAGGLATDTQYFGPGTRLTVL.

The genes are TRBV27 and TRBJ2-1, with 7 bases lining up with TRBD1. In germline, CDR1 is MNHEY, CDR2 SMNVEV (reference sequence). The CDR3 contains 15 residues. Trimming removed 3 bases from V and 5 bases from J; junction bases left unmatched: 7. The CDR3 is CASSFQGQSHNEQFF. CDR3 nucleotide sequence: TGTGCCAGCAGTTTTCAGGGACAGTCTCACAATGAGCAGTTCTTC.

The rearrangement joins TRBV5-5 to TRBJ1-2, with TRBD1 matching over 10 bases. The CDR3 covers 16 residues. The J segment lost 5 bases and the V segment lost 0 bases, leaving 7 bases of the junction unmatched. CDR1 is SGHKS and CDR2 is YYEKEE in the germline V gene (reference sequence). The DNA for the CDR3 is TGTGCCAGCAGCTTGGCCGGGACAGGGGACATTTATGGCTACACCTTC. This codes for CASSLAGTGDIYGYTF.

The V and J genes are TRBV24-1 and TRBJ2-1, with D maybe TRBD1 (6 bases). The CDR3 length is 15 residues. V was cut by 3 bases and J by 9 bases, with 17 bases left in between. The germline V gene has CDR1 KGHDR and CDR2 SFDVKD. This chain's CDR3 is CATSDPGRGTGEQFF. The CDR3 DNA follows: TGTGCCACCAGTGATCCGGGCAGGGGAACGGGTGAGCAGTTCTTC.

The CDR3, as DNA: TGCGCCATCCGGTCGGGGACGGCCGCCGGGGGTAATGAAAAACTGTTTTTT. Translation gives CAIRSGTAAGGNEKLFF. This chain links TRBV23-1 with TRBJ1-4, with a weak D call TRBD1 (5 bases). TRBV23-1 is labeled an ORF, and its function is uncertain. V was clipped by 10 bases and J by 4 bases, with 25 bases between them. The length of the CDR3 is 17 residues.

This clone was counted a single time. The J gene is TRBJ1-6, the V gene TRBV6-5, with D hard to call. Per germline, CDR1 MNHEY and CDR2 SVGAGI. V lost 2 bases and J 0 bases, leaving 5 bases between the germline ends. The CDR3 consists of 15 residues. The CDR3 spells CASSYGSSYNSPLHF. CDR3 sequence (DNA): TGTGCCAGCAGTTACGGCAGCTCCTATAATTCACCCCTCCACTTT.

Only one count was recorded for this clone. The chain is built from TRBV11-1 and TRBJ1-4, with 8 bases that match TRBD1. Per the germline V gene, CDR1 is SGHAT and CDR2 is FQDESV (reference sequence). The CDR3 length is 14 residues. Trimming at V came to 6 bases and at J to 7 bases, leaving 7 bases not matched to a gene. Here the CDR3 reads CASSLQGVREKLFF. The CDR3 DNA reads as TGTGCCAGCAGTCTACAGGGGGTGCGTGAAAAACTGTTTTTT.

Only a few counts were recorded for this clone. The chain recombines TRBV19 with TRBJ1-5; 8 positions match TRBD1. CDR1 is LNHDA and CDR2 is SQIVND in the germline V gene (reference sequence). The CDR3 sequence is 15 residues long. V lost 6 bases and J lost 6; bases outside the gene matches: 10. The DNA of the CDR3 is TGTGCCAGTAGATGGGAACAGGGGGTAGGTCAGCCCCAGCATTTT. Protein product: CASRWEQGVGQPQHF.

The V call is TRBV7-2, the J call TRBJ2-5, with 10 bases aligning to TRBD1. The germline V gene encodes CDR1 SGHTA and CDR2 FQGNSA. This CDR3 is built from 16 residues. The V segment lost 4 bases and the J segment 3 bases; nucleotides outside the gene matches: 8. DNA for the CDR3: TGTGCCAGCAGCTGGGGACAGGGGACTGCAAAAGAGACCCAGTACTTC. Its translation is CASSWGQGTAKETQYF.

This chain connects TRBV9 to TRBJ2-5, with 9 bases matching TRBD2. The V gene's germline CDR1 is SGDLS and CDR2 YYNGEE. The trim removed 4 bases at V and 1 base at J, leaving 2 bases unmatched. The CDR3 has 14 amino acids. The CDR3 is CASSRGGGQETQYF. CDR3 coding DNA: TGTGCCAGCAGCCGCGGGGGGGGCCAAGAGACCCAGTACTTC.

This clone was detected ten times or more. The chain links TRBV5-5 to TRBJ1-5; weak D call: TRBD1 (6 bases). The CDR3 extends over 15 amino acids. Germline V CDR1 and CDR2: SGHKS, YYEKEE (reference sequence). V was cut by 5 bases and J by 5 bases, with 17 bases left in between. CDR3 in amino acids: CASSFTGSLDQPQHF. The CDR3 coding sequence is TGTGCCAGCAGTTTTACAGGGTCCTTGGATCAGCCCCAGCATTTT. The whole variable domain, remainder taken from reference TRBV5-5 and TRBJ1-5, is DAGVTQSPTHLIKTRGQQVTLRCSPISGHKSVSWYQQVLGQGPQFIFQYYEKEERGRGNFPDRFSARQFPNYSSELNVNALLLGDSALYLCASSFTGSLDQPQHFGDGTRLSIL.

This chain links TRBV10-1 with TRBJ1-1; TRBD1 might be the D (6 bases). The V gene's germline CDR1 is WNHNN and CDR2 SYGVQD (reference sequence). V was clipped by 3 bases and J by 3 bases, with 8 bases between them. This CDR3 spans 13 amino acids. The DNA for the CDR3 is TGCGCCAGCAGTGACCCAGGGGACACTGAAGCTTTCTTT. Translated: CASSDPGDTEAFF.

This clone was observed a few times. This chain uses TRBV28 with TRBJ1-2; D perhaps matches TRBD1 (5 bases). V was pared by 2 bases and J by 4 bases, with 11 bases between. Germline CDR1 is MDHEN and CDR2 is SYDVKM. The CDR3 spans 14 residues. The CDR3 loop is CASSLMGEGYGYTF. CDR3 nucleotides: TGTGCCAGCAGTTTAATGGGGGAGGGCTATGGCTACACCTTC.

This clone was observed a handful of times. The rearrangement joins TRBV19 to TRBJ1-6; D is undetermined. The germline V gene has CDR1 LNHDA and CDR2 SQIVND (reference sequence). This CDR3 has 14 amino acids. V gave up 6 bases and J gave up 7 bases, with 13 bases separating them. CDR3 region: CASRSTAVNSPLHF. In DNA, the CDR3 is TGTGCCAGTAGGTCTACCGCCGTGAATTCACCCCTCCACTTT.

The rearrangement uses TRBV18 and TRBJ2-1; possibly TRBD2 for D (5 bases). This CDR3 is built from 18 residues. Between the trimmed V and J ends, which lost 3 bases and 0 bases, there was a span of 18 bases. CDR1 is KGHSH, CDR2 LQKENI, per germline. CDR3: CASSPSADLVSSYNEQFF. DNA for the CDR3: TGTGCCAGCTCACCGTCAGCGGACCTGGTGAGCTCCTACAATGAGCAGTTCTTC.

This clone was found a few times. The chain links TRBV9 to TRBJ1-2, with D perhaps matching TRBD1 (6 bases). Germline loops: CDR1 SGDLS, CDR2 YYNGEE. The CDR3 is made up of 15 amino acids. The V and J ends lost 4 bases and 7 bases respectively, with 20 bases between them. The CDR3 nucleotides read TGTGCCAGCAGCACCCAGGACAGAGAAGGGTCTGGCTACACCTTC. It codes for CASSTQDREGSGYTF.

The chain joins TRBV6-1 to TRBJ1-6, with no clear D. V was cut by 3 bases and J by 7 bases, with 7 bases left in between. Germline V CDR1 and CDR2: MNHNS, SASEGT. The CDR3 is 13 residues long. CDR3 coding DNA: TGTGCCAGCAGTGACATCGAGAATTCACCCCTCCACTTT. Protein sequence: CASSDIENSPLHF.

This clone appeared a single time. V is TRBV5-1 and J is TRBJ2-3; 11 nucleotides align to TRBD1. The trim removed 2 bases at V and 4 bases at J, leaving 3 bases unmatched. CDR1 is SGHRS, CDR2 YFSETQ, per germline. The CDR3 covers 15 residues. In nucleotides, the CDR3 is TGCGCCAGCAGCTTCGCGGGACAGGGGGCAGATACGCAGTATTTT. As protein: CASSFAGQGADTQYF.

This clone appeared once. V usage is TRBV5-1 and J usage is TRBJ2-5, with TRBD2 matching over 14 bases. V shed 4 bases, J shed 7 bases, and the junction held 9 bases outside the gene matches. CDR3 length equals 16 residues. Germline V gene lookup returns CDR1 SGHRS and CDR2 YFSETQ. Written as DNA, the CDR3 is TGCGCCAGCAGCCCGGGACTAGCGGGGGTACGCGGGACCCAGTACTTC. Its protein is CASSPGLAGVRGTQYF.

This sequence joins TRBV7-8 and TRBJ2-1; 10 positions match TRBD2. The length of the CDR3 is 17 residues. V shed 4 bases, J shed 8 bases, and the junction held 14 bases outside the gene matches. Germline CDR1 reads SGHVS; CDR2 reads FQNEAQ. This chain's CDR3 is CASSWTSGPLLSDEQFF. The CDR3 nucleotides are TGTGCCAGCAGCTGGACTAGCGGACCCCTTCTGAGCGATGAGCAGTTCTTC.

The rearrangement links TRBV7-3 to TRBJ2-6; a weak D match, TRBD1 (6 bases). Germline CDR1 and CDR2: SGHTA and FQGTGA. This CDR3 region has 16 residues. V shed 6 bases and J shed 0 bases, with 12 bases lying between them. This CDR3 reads CASSRRGTSGANVLTF. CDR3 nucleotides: TGTGCCAGCAGTCGCAGGGGTACCTCTGGGGCCAACGTCCTGACTTTC. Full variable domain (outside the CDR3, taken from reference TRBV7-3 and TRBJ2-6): GAGVSQTPSNKVTEKGKYVELRCDPISGHTALYWYRQSLGQGPEFLIYFQGTGAADDSGLPNDRFFAVRPEGSVSTLKIQRTERGDSAVYLCASSRRGTSGANVLTFGAGSRLTVL.

CDR3 residues: CASSLLASGGYDTQYF. The CDR3 DNA reads TGCGCCAGCAGCTTGTTGGCTAGCGGGGGGTACGATACGCAGTATTTT. This sequence joins TRBV5-1 and TRBJ2-3, with 11 bases that match TRBD2. Germline values: CDR1 SGHRS, CDR2 YFSETQ. Unmatched junction bases numbered 7, after V lost 1 base and J lost 6 bases. The CDR3 sequence is 16 residues long. The variable domain in full, with the rest retrieved from reference TRBV5-1 and TRBJ2-3, is KAGVTQTPRYLIKTRGQQVTLSCSPISGHRSVSWYQQTPGQGLQFLFEYFSETQRNKGNFPGRFSGRQFSNSRSEMNVSTLELGDSALYLCASSLLASGGYDTQYFGPGTRLTVL.